This T cell receptor (beta chain) was identified in a study of T cell changes during pregnancy in multiple sclerosis. Germline CDR1 reads SNHLY; CDR2 reads FYNNEI. This CDR3 has 16 residues. V was pared by 2 bases and J by 7 bases, with 20 bases between. Clones were sequenced by immunoSEQ multiplex PCR, and TCRdb holds only the in-frame ones, with some missing. Counted here are 35,000 to 45,000 clones, roughly 91% occurring once; the ten biggest clones make up approximately 8.4%. V gene TRBV2 combines with J gene TRBJ2-5, with TRBD1 as a possible D gene (7 bases). The TCR was taken from a female donor with multiple sclerosis, enrolled in a pregnancy study. The specimen comprised CD8+ T cells from peripheral blood mononuclear cells, sampled before pregnancy. This chain's CDR3 is CASSEIDQGGYGTQYF. The CDR3 DNA reads as TGTGCCAGCAGTGAAATTGATCAGGGGGGATATGGGACCCAGTACTTC. Drawing the rest from reference TRBV2 and TRBJ2-5, the complete variable domain is EPEVTQTPSHQVTQMGQEVILRCVPISNHLYFYWYRQILGQKVEFLVSFYNNEISEKSEIFDDQFSVERPDGSNFTLKIRSTKLEDSAMYFCASSEIDQGGYGTQYFGPGTRLLVL.